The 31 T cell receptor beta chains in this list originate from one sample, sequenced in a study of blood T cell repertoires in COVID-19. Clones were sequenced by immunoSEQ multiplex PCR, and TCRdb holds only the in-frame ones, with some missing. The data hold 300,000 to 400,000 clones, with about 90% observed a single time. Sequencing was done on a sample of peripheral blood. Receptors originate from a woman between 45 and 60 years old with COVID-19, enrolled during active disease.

The CDR3 coding sequence is TGTGCCAGCAGCCTAGGGGGCCGGGGACGGGGCACTGAAGCTTTCTTT. This translates into CASSLGGRGRGTEAFF. This chain connects TRBV14 to TRBJ1-1; 7 bases are a match to TRBD1. The germline V gene encodes CDR1 SGHDN and CDR2 FVKESK. V was clipped by 4 bases and J by 4 bases; unmatched bases: 12. The CDR3 is 16 residues long.

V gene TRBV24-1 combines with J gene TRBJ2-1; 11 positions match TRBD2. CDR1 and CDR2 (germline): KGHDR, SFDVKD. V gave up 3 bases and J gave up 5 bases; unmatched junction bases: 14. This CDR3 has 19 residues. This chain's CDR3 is CATSDPPQLAGDHDNEQFF. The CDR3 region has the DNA TGTGCCACCAGTGATCCCCCCCAACTAGCGGGAGATCACGACAATGAGCAGTTCTTC.

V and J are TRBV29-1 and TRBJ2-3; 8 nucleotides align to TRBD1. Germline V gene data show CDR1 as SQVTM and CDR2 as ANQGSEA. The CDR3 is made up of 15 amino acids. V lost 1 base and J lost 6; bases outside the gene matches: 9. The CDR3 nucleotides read TGCAGCGTTGAAGCCCCGGGACAGGTTTTTGATACGCAGTATTTT. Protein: CSVEAPGQVFDTQYF.

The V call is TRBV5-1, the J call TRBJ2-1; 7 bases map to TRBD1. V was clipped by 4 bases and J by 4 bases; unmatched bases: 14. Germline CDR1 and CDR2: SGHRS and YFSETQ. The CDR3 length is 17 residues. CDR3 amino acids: CASSQRTGAKPYNEQFF. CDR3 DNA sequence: TGCGCCAGCAGCCAGCGGACAGGTGCCAAACCTTACAATGAGCAGTTCTTC. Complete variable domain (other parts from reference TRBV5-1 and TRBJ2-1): KAGVTQTPRYLIKTRGQQVTLSCSPISGHRSVSWYQQTPGQGLQFLFEYFSETQRNKGNFPGRFSGRQFSNSRSEMNVSTLELGDSALYLCASSQRTGAKPYNEQFFGPGTRLTVL.

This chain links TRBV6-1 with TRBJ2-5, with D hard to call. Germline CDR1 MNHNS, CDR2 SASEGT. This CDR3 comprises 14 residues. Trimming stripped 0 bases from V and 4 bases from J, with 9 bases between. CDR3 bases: TGTGCCAGCAGTGAAGCGCGTAGAAGAGAGACCCAGTACTTC. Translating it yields CASSEARRRETQYF.

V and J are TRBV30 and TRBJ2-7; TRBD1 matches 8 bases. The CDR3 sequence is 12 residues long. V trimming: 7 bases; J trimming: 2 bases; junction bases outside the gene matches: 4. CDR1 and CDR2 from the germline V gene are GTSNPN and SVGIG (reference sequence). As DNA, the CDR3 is TGTGCCTCGGACAGGGAGACCTACGAGCAGTACTTC. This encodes CASDRETYEQYF.

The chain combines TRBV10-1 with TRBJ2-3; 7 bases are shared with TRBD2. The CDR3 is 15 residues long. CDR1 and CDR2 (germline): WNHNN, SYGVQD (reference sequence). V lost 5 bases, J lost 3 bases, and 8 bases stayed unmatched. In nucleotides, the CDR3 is TGCGCCAGCAGTTTACTAGCGCCTAAGACAGATACGCAGTATTTT. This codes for CASSLLAPKTDTQYF.

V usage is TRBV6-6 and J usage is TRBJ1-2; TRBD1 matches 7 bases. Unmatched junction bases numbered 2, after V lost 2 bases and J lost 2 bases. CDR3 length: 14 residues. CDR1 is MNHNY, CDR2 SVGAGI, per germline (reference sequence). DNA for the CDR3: TGTGCCAGCAGTTACGACAGGGAAAACTATGGCTACACCTTC. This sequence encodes CASSYDRENYGYTF.

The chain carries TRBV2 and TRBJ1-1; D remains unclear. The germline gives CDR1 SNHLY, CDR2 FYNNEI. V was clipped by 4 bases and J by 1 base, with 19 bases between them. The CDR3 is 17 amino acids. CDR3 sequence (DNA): TGTGCCAGCAGTGTCAGGCAAGGAGGCCCAACGAACACTGAAGCTTTCTTT. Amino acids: CASSVRQGGPTNTEAFF.

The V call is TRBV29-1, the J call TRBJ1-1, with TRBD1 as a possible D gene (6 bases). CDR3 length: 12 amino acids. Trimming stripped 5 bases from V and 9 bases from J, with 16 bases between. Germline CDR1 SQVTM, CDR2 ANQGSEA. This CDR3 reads CSVYAGDRKAFF. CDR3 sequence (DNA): TGCAGCGTTTATGCAGGTGACAGGAAAGCTTTCTTT.

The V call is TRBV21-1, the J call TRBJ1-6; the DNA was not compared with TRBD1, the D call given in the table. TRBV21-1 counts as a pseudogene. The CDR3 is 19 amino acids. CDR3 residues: CASSKPGKRTGSCISPLHF. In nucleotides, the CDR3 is TGTGCCAGCAGCAAGCCGGGAAAACGGACAGGTAGCTGTATTTCACCCCTCCACTTT.

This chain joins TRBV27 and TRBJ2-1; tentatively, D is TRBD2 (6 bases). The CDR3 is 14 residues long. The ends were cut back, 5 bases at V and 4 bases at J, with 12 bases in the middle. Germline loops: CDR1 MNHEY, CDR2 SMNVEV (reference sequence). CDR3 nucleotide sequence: TGTGCCAGCAGTCCCAGCGGGCCTTACAATGAGCAGTTCTTC. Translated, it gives CASSPSGPYNEQFF.

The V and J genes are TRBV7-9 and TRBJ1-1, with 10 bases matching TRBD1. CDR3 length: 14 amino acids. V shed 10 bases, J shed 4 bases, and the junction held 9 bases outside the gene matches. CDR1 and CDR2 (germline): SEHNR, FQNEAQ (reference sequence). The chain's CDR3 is CATFSGTGVTEAFF. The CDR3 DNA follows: TGTGCCACCTTTTCCGGGACAGGGGTCACTGAAGCTTTCTTT.

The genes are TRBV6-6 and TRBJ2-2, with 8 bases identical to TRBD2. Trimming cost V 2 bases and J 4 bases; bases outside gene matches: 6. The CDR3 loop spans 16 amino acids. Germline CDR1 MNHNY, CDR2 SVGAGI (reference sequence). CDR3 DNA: TGTGCCAGCAGTTACCTGCCCGGGACTAGCACCGGGGAGCTGTTTTTT. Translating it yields CASSYLPGTSTGELFF.

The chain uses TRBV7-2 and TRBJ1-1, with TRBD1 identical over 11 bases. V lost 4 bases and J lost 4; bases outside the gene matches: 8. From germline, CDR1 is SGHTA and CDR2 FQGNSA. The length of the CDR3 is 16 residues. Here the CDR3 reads CASSSGQGARRTEAFF. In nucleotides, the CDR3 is TGTGCCAGCAGCTCCGGACAGGGGGCGCGTCGCACTGAAGCTTTCTTT.

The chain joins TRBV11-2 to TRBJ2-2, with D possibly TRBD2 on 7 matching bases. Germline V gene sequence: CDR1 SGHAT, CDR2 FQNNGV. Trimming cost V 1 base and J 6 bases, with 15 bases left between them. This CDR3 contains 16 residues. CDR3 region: CASSLVGQGRAGELFF. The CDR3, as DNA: TGTGCCAGCAGCTTAGTAGGGCAGGGGAGGGCCGGGGAGCTGTTTTTT.

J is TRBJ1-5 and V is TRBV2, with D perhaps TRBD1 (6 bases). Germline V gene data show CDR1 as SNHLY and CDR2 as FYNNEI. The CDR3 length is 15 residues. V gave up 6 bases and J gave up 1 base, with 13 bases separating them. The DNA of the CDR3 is TGTGCCAGCAGCCCCGGGACACTGAGCAATCAGCCCCAGCATTTT. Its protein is CASSPGTLSNQPQHF.

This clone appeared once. Written as DNA, the CDR3 is TGTGCCAGCAGACTGACAGGTTACGGGGAAAAACTGTTTTTT. This encodes CASRLTGYGEKLFF. The gene calls are TRBV7-8 and TRBJ1-4; D possibly corresponds to TRBD1 (6 bases). This CDR3 contains 14 residues. V was clipped by 6 bases and J by 8 bases, with 16 bases between them. In germline, CDR1 is SGHVS, CDR2 FQNEAQ.

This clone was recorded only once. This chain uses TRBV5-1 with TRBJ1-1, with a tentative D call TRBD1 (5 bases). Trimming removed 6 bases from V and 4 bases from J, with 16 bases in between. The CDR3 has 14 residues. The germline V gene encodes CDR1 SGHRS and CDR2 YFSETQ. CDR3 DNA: TGCGCCAGCAAGCTTGTACAAGGGGCCACTGAAGCTTTCTTT. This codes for CASKLVQGATEAFF.

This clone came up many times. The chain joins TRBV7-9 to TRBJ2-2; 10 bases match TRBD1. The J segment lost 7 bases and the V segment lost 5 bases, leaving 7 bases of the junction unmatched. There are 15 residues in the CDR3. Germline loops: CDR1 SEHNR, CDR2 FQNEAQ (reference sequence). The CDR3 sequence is CASSPGTGEVGELFF. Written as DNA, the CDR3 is TGTGCCAGCAGCCCCGGGACAGGGGAGGTCGGGGAGCTGTTTTTT.

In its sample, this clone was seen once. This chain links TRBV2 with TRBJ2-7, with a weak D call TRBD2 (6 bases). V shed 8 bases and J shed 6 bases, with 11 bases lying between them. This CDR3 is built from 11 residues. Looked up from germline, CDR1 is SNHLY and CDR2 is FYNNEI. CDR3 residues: CASQRVGEQYF. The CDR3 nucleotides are TGTGCCAGCCAGCGGGTGGGCGAGCAGTACTTC.

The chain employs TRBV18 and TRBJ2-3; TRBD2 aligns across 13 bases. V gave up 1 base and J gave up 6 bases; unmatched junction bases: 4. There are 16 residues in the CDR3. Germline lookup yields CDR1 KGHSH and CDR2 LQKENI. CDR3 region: CASSPLWTSGSDTQYF. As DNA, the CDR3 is TGTGCCAGCTCACCACTCTGGACTAGCGGGAGCGATACGCAGTATTTT.

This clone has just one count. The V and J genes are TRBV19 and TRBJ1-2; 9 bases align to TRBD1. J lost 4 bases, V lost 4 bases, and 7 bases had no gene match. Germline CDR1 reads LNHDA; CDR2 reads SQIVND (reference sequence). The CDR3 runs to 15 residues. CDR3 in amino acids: CASSTRTGDVYGYTF. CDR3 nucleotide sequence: TGTGCCAGTAGTACCAGGACAGGGGACGTCTATGGCTACACCTTC.

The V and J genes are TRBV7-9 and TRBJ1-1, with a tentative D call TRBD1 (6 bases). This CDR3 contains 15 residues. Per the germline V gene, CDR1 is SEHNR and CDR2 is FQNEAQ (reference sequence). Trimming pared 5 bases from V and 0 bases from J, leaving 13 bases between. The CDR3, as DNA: TGTGCCAGCAGCCCAACAGGGCCCATGAACACTGAAGCTTTCTTT. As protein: CASSPTGPMNTEAFF.

CDR3 sequence reads: CASSDQRADTQYF. The CDR3 DNA sequence: TGTGCCAGCAGTGACCAGAGGGCAGATACGCAGTATTTT. This sequence joins TRBV6-4 and TRBJ2-3; perhaps TRBD2 as D (5 bases). This CDR3 comprises 13 residues. Looked up from germline, CDR1 is MRHNA and CDR2 is SNTAGT. Trimming pared 2 bases from V and 4 bases from J, leaving 7 bases between.

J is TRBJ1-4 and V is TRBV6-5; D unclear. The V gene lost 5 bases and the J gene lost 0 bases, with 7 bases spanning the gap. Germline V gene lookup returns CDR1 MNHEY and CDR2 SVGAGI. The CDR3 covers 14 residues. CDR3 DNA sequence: TGTGCCAGCAGTCCAACGGCAACTAATGAAAAACTGTTTTTT. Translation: CASSPTATNEKLFF.

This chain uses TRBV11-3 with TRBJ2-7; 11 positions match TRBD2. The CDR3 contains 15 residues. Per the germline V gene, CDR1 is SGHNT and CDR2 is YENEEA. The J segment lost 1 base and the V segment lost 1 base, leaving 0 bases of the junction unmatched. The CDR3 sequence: CASSLGLAGSYEQYF. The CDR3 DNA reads TGTGCCAGCAGCTTAGGACTAGCGGGGTCCTACGAGCAGTACTTC.

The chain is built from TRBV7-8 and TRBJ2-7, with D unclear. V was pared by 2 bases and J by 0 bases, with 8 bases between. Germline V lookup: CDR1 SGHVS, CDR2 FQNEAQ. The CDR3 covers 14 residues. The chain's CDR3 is CASSLLPRSYEQYF. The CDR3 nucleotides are TGTGCCAGCAGCTTACTTCCGCGCTCCTACGAGCAGTACTTC.

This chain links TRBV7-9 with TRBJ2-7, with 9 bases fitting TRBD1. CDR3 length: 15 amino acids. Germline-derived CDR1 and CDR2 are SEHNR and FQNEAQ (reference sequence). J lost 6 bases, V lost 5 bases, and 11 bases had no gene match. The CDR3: CASSPAGDRVVEQYF. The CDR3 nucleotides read TGTGCCAGCAGCCCCGCCGGGGACAGGGTGGTCGAGCAGTACTTC.

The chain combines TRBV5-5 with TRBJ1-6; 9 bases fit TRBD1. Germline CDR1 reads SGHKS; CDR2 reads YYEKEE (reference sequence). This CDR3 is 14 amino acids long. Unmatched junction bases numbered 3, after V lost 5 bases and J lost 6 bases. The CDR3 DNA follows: TGTGCCAGCAGACCGGACAGGGGTAATTCACCCCTCCACTTT. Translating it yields CASRPDRGNSPLHF.

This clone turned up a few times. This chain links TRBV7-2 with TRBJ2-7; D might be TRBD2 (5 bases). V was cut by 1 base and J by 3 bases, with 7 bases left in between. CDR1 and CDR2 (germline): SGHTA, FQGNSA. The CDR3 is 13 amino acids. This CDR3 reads CASSLDGNYEQYF. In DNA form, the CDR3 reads TGTGCCAGCAGCTTAGACGGGAACTACGAGCAGTACTTC. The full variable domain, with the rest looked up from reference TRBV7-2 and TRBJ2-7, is GAGVSQSPSNKVTEKGKDVELRCDPISGHTALYWYRQSLGQGLEFLIYFQGNSAPDKSGLPSDRFSAERTGGSVSTLTIQRTQQEDSAVYLCASSLDGNYEQYFGPGTRLTVT.